These 24 T cell receptor beta chains were all obtained from the same sample, sequenced in a study of cytomegalovirus exposure and HLA in healthy donors. The PCR contained 60 Vbeta and 13 Jbeta primers. Assay used: immunoSEQ multiplex PCR; TCRdb lists only in-frame clones, some missing. This sample carries about 120,000 clones, approximately 81% of them seen once, and the ten largest clones take about 3.9%. The source material was PBMCs. All receptors come from a woman aged 25 to 39 in good health and CMV-seronegative.

The chain employs TRBV28 and TRBJ2-7; 11 nucleotides match TRBD1. CDR3 size: 17 residues. Per the germline V gene, CDR1 is MDHEN and CDR2 is SYDVKM. J was trimmed by 6 bases and V by 5 bases; bases with no gene match: 15. The CDR3 coding sequence is TGTGCCAGCAGTGGTATGATGGCCCCGGGACAGGGGGGCGAGCAGTACTTC. It translates to CASSGMMAPGQGGEQYF.

The V gene is TRBV19, the J gene TRBJ2-7; 7 bases match TRBD2. This CDR3 is built from 14 residues. Per the germline V gene, CDR1 is LNHDA and CDR2 is SQIVND (reference sequence). Trimming took 3 bases from V and 2 from J; bases not matched to a gene: 4. This CDR3 reads CASSMSGTTYEQYF. DNA for the CDR3: TGTGCCAGTAGTATGAGCGGGACTACCTACGAGCAGTACTTC.

A few counts support this clone. The chain has TRBV30 and TRBJ2-7, with TRBD2 matching 10 bases. Per the germline V gene, CDR1 is GTSNPN and CDR2 is SVGIG (reference sequence). The CDR3 loop spans 15 amino acids. V lost 1 base to trimming and J lost 3 bases; unmatched junction nucleotides: 6. In DNA form, the CDR3 reads TGTGCCTGGAGTGGACCGACTAGCGGGTACTACGAGCAGTACTTC. Residues: CAWSGPTSGYYEQYF. Full variable domain (rest looked up from reference TRBV30 and TRBJ2-7): SQTIHQWPATLVQPVGSPLSLECTVEGTSNPNLYWYRQAAGRGLQLLFYSVGIGQISSEVPQNLSASRPQDRQFILSSKKLLLSDSGFYLCAWSGPTSGYYEQYFGPGTRLTVT.

This chain links TRBV18 with TRBJ2-1, with 15 bases identical to TRBD2. The V segment lost 3 bases and the J segment 8 bases; nucleotides outside the gene matches: 5. Germline CDR1 and CDR2: KGHSH and LQKENI. The CDR3 loop spans 16 amino acids. The CDR3 nucleotides are TGTGCCAGCTCACCCCCCGGACTAGCGGGAGGGTATGAGCAGTTCTTC. Amino acid sequence: CASSPPGLAGGYEQFF.

This chain joins TRBV18 and TRBJ2-1; D ambiguous. This CDR3 spans 18 amino acids. V gave up 2 bases and J gave up 13 bases, with 30 bases separating them. Germline V gene sequence: CDR1 KGHSH, CDR2 LQKENI. CDR3 residues: CASSPYASTHAQILEQFF. CDR3 in DNA: TGTGCCAGCTCACCATACGCATCTACGCATGCCCAAATCTTAGAACAGTTCTTC. Looking up the rest from reference TRBV18 and TRBJ2-1 gives the full variable domain: NAGVMQNPRHLVRRRGQEARLRCSPMKGHSHVYWYRQLPEEGLKFMVYLQKENIIDESGMPKERFSAEFPKEGPSILRIQQVVRGDSAAYFCASSPYASTHAQILEQFFGPGTRLTVL.

J is TRBJ2-3 and V is TRBV27; D might be TRBD1 (6 bases). The germline V and J ends were trimmed by 6 bases and 3 bases, with 13 bases remaining between them. This CDR3 has 14 amino acids. Germline V gene lookup returns CDR1 MNHEY and CDR2 SMNVEV (reference sequence). CDR3 coding DNA: TGTGCCAGCAGCCAAGACAGGAGGACAGATACGCAGTATTTT. Translated: CASSQDRRTDTQYF.

This rearrangement joins TRBV2 to TRBJ2-5; 8 bases align to TRBD2. J gave up 1 base and V 6 bases, and 1 base lay outside the gene matches. This CDR3 is built from 13 residues. The V gene's germline CDR1 is SNHLY and CDR2 FYNNEI. The CDR3, as DNA: TGTGCCAGCAGAACTAGCGGCCAAGAGACCCAGTACTTC. Translation gives CASRTSGQETQYF.

This chain connects TRBV27 to TRBJ2-5, with TRBD1 identical over 8 bases. The end of the DNA is better explained by TRBJ2-7, so the J call may be wrong. From germline, CDR1 is MNHEY and CDR2 SMNVEV (reference sequence). This CDR3 contains 15 residues. DNA of the CDR3: TGTGCCAGCAGTTCCCGGACAGGGAGCTCCTACGAGCAGTACTTC. It encodes CASSSRTGSSYEQYF.

The V gene is TRBV6-1, the J gene TRBJ1-2; possibly TRBD1 for D (5 bases). The CDR3 is 14 amino acids. With 6 bases removed from V and 2 bases from J, the gap between germline ends came to 13 bases. From germline, CDR1 is MNHNS and CDR2 SASEGT. The CDR3 sequence is CASRAWGANYGYTF. The CDR3 DNA is TGTGCCAGCAGGGCGTGGGGCGCAAACTATGGCTACACCTTC.

The chain links TRBV6-1 to TRBJ2-7, with a weak D call TRBD2 (6 bases). From germline, CDR1 is MNHNS and CDR2 SASEGT. The CDR3 is 13 amino acids. The germline V and J ends were trimmed by 5 bases and 6 bases, with 14 bases remaining between them. This CDR3 is CASSSYGGAEQYF. CDR3 DNA sequence: TGTGCCAGCAGTTCTTACGGGGGAGCCGAGCAGTACTTC.

V usage is TRBV9 and J usage is TRBJ2-5; D uncertain. The CDR3 totals 12 residues. Germline CDR1 is SGDLS and CDR2 is YYNGEE. Trimming took off 1 base at V and 9 bases at J, with 10 bases between the two ends. The CDR3 protein is CASSVSGGAQYF. CDR3 sequence (DNA): TGTGCCAGCAGCGTAAGTGGCGGAGCCCAGTACTTC.

The chain recombines TRBV2 with TRBJ2-5, with a weak D call TRBD2 (6 bases). The germline V and J ends were trimmed by 3 bases and 5 bases, with 16 bases remaining between them. The CDR3 sequence is 15 residues long. Germline lookup yields CDR1 SNHLY and CDR2 FYNNEI. The CDR3 DNA is TGTGCCAGCAGTGAGGTTGGGGGGTCGGGGGAGACCCAGTACTTC. As protein: CASSEVGGSGETQYF.

This chain uses TRBV5-1 with TRBJ2-3; 10 bases are a match to TRBD2. The V gene end was trimmed by 1 base and the J gene end by 0 bases; junction bases not matched to a gene: 8. Germline V gene data show CDR1 as SGHRS and CDR2 as YFSETQ. The CDR3 is made up of 18 amino acids. For the CDR3, the DNA is TGCGCCAGCAGCTTGAGGACTAGCGGTCTGGGGAGCACAGATACGCAGTATTTT. Translated: CASSLRTSGLGSTDTQYF. The full variable domain, completed using reference TRBV5-1 and TRBJ2-3, is KAGVTQTPRYLIKTRGQQVTLSCSPISGHRSVSWYQQTPGQGLQFLFEYFSETQRNKGNFPGRFSGRQFSNSRSEMNVSTLELGDSALYLCASSLRTSGLGSTDTQYFGPGTRLTVL.

This sequence joins TRBV28 and TRBJ2-1; 7 positions match TRBD1. The CDR3 length is 16 residues. Germline V gene sequence: CDR1 MDHEN, CDR2 SYDVKM. V lost 6 bases and J lost 0; bases outside the gene matches: 8. The CDR3 bases are TGTGCCAGCAGCAACCCAGGGGGTGGCTCCTACAATGAGCAGTTCTTC. Its translation is CASSNPGGGSYNEQFF.

The rearrangement uses TRBV4-3 and TRBJ2-7; possible D gene TRBD1, 6 bases. Germline CDR1 is LGHNA and CDR2 is YSLEER. This CDR3 is 16 amino acids long. V was clipped by 0 bases and J by 4 bases, with 16 bases between them. The CDR3 is CASSQDRHRVTYEQYF. CDR3 nucleotide sequence: TGCGCCAGCAGCCAAGATCGGCACAGGGTGACGTACGAGCAGTACTTC.

The chain carries TRBV11-2 and TRBJ2-7; 12 bases align to TRBD2. This CDR3 contains 15 residues. The V segment lost 5 bases and the J segment 2 bases; nucleotides outside the gene matches: 4. Per the germline V gene, CDR1 is SGHAT and CDR2 is FQNNGV. In DNA form, the CDR3 reads TGTGCCAGCAGCACTCGACTAGCGGGGGCCTACGAGCAGTACTTC. It is translated as CASSTRLAGAYEQYF.

The rearrangement links TRBV5-1 to TRBJ2-3; 9 nucleotides match TRBD1. The length of the CDR3 is 17 residues. The V gene end was trimmed by 0 bases and the J gene end by 3 bases; junction bases not matched to a gene: 8. The germline CDR1 and CDR2 sequences are SGHRS and YFSETQ. Here the CDR3 DNA reads TGCGCCAGCAGCTTGGTGGGGGACAGGGATATGACAGATACGCAGTATTTT. It codes for CASSLVGDRDMTDTQYF.

V usage is TRBV9 and J usage is TRBJ2-1, with 8 bases identical to TRBD2. Germline assignment: CDR1 SGDLS and CDR2 YYNGEE. V trimming: 0 bases; J trimming: 6 bases; junction bases outside the gene matches: 5. The CDR3 has 15 residues. CDR3 loop: CASSVAGGPFNEQFF. The DNA for the CDR3 is TGTGCCAGCAGCGTAGCGGGAGGGCCTTTCAATGAGCAGTTCTTC.

This chain connects TRBV11-3 to TRBJ2-7; 7 bases are shared with TRBD1. J gave up 4 bases and V 3 bases, and 9 bases lay outside the gene matches. CDR1 is SGHNT, CDR2 YENEEA, per germline. The length of the CDR3 is 15 residues. The DNA for the CDR3 is TGTGCCAGCAGCTTCCGACAGGGAATAGTATACGAGCAGTACTTC. This codes for CASSFRQGIVYEQYF.

The chain carries TRBV4-1 and TRBJ2-7, with D maybe TRBD2 (5 bases). Germline assignment: CDR1 MGHRA and CDR2 YSYEKL. CDR3 length equals 13 residues. Trimming removed 3 bases from V and 1 base from J, with 7 bases in between. The CDR3: CASSQWTSYEQYF. The DNA for the CDR3 is TGCGCCAGCAGCCAGTGGACTTCCTACGAGCAGTACTTC.

The chain carries TRBV7-2 and TRBJ2-3; TRBD2 might be the D (6 bases). Germline V gene data show CDR1 as SGHTA and CDR2 as FQGNSA. V was clipped by 5 bases and J by 4 bases, with 25 bases between them. The CDR3 contains 18 residues. The CDR3 nucleotides are TGTGCCAGCAGCCTTCTACAACTTAGCGGATTTCGGGCAGATACGCAGTATTTT. Its translation: CASSLLQLSGFRADTQYF.

The chain employs TRBV10-2 and TRBJ2-7; 8 bases line up with TRBD1. The germline gives CDR1 WSHSY, CDR2 SAAADI. V gave up 2 bases and J gave up 11 bases; unmatched junction bases: 8. The CDR3 runs to 13 residues. CDR3 nucleotide sequence: TGCGCCAGCAGTGAGATGGACAGGGTAGATAAGTACTTC. Translating it yields CASSEMDRVDKYF.

This chain uses TRBV6-1 with TRBJ2-7, with TRBD2 matching 8 bases. The germline V gene encodes CDR1 MNHNS and CDR2 SASEGT. CDR3 length: 16 amino acids. After removal of 1 base from V and 2 bases from J, the junction contained 7 bases not matched to a gene. Written as DNA, the CDR3 is TGTGCCAGCAGTGAAGTTGGACTAGCCTCAACCTACGAGCAGTACTTC. This codes for CASSEVGLASTYEQYF.

The chain employs TRBV7-9 and TRBJ2-2, with a weak D call TRBD2 (5 bases). Germline V gives CDR1 SEHNR, CDR2 FQNEAQ (reference sequence). V was pared by 7 bases and J by 3 bases, with 12 bases between. The CDR3 is 14 residues long. CDR3 coding DNA: TGTGCCAGCAACCCCGGGGTAGACACCGGGGAGCTGTTTTTT. Translating gives CASNPGVDTGELFF. The full variable domain, completed using reference TRBV7-9 and TRBJ2-2, is DTGVSQNPRHKITKRGQNVTFRCDPISEHNRLYWYRQTLGQGPEFLTYFQNEAQLEKSRLLSDRFSAERPKGSFSTLEIQRTEQGDSAMYLCASNPGVDTGELFFGEGSRLTVL.